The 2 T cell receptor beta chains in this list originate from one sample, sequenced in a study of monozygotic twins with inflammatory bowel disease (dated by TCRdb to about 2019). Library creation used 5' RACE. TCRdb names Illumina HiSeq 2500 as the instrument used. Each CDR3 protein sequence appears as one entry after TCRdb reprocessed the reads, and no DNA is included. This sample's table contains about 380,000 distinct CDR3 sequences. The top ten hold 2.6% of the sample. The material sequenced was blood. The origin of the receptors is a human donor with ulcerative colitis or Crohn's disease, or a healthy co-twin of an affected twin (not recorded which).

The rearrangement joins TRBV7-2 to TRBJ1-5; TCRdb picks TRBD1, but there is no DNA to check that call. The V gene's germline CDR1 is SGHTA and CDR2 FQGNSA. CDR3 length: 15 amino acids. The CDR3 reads CASSLGGQGNQPQHF.

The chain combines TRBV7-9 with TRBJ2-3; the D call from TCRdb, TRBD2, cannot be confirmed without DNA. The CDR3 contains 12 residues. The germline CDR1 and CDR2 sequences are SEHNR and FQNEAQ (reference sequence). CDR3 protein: CASSAQEAGEYF.